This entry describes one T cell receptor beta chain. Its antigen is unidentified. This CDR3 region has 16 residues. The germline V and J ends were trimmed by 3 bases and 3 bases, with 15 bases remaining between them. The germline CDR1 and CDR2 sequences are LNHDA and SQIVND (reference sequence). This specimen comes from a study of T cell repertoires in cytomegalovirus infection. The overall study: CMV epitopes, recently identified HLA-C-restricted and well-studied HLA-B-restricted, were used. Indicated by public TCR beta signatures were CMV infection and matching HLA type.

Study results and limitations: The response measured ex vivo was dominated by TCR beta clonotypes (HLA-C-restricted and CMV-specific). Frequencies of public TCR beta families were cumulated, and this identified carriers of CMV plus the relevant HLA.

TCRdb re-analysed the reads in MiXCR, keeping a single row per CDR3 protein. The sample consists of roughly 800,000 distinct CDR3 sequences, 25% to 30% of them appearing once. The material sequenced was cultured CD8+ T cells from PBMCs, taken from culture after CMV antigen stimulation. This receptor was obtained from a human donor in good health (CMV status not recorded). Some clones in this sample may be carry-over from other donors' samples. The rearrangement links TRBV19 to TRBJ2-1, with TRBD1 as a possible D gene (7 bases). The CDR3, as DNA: TGTGCCAGTAGTATGGATTTGCAGGGGGGCTACAATGAGCAGTTCTTC. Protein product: CASSMDLQGGYNEQFF.